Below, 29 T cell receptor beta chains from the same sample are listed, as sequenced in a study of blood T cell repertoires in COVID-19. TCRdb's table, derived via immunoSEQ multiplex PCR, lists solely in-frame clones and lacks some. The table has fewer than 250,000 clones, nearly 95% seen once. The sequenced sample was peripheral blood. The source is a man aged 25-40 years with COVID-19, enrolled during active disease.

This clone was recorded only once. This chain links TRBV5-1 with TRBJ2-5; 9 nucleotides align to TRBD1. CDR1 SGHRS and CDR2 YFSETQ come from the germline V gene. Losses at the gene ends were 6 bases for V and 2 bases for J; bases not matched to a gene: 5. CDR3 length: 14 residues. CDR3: CASTRDREQETQYF. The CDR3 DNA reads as TGCGCCAGCACCCGGGACAGGGAACAAGAGACCCAGTACTTC.

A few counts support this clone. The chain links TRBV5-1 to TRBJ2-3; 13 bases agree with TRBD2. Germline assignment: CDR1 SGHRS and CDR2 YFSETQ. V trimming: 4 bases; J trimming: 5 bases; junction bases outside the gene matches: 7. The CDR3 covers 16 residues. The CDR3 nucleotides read TGCGCCAGCAGCCCCCAAGGACTAGCGGGGGTAGATACGCAGTATTTT. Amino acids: CASSPQGLAGVDTQYF.

The CDR3 DNA sequence: TGTGCCAGCAGCTTTGAAACCCAGGGGTACGAGCAGTACTTC. It yields the protein CASSFETQGYEQYF. The chain uses TRBV13 and TRBJ2-7; perhaps TRBD1 as D (6 bases). CDR1 is PRHDT and CDR2 is FYEKMQ in the germline V gene (reference sequence). V lost 3 bases to trimming and J lost 4 bases, with 13 bases between them. The CDR3 contains 14 residues.

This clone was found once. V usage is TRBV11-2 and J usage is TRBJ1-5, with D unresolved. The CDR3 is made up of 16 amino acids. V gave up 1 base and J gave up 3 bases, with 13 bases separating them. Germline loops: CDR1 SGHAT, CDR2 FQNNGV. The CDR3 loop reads CASSLGGFQLNQPQHF. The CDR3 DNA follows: TGTGCCAGCAGCTTAGGAGGGTTCCAGCTCAATCAGCCCCAGCATTTT.

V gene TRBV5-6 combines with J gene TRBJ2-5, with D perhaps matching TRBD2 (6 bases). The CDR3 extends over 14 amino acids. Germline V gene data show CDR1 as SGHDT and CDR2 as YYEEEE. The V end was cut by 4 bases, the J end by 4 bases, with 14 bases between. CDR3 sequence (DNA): TGTGCCAGCAGCCGGACTAATGTCTTAGAGACCCAGTACTTC. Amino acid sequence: CASSRTNVLETQYF.

The CDR3 loop is CATGRRIQETQYF. The CDR3 DNA follows: TGTGCCACCGGTCGGCGGATACAAGAGACCCAGTACTTC. The genes are TRBV15 and TRBJ2-5; D not resolved. V was trimmed by 8 bases and J by 2 bases, leaving 12 bases between them. Germline loops: CDR1 LNHNV, CDR2 YYDKDF (reference sequence). CDR3 length: 13 amino acids.

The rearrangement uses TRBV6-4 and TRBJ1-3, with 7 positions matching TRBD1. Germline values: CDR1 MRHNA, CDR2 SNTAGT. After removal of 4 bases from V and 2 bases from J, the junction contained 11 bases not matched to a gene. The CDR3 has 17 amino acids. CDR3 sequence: CASSAPPTDRAGNTIYF. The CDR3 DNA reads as TGTGCCAGCAGTGCGCCCCCCACCGACAGGGCTGGAAACACCATATATTTT.

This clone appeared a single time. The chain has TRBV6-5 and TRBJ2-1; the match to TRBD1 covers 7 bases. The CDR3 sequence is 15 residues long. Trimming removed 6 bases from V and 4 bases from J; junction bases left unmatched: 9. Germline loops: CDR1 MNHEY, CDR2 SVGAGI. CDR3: CASSRPPGQYNEQFF. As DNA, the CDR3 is TGTGCCAGCAGCAGACCCCCGGGACAGTACAATGAGCAGTTCTTC.

The CDR3 sequence is CASSSKIAGGNTIYF. In DNA form, the CDR3 reads TGCGCCAGCAGTAGTAAAATTGCTGGCGGAAACACCATATATTTT. The rearrangement joins TRBV10-1 to TRBJ1-3; D is unresolved. Germline V gives CDR1 WNHNN, CDR2 SYGVQD (reference sequence). V was pared by 5 bases and J by 4 bases, with 15 bases between. This CDR3 has 15 amino acids.

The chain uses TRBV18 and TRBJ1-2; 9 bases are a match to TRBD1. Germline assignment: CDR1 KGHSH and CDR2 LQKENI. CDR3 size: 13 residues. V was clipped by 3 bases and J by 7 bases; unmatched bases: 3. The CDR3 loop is CASSPGTGPGYTF. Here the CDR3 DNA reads TGTGCCAGCTCACCCGGGACAGGGCCTGGCTACACCTTC. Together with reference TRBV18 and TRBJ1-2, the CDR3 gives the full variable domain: NAGVMQNPRHLVRRRGQEARLRCSPMKGHSHVYWYRQLPEEGLKFMVYLQKENIIDESGMPKERFSAEFPKEGPSILRIQQVVRGDSAAYFCASSPGTGPGYTFGSGTRLTVV.

CDR3 sequence reads: CASTPTGRYGYTF. The CDR3 DNA follows: TGTGCCAGCACCCCGACAGGGCGCTATGGCTACACCTTC. V usage is TRBV6-5 and J usage is TRBJ1-2; 7 nucleotides match TRBD1. There are 13 residues in the CDR3. J lost 4 bases, V lost 7 bases, and 6 bases had no gene match. Germline CDR1 is MNHEY and CDR2 is SVGAGI.

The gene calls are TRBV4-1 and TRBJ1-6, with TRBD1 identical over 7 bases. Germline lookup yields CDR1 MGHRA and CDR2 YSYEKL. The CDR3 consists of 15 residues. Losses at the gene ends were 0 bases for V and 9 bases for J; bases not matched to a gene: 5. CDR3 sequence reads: CASSQETGPSSPLHF. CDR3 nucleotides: TGCGCCAGCAGCCAAGAGACAGGGCCCTCTTCACCCCTCCACTTT.

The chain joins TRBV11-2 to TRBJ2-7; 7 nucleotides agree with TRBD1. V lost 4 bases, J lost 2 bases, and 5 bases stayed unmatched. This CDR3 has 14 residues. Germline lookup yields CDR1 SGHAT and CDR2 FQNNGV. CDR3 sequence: CASSSYRGAYEQYF. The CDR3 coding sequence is TGTGCCAGCAGCTCCTACAGGGGAGCCTACGAGCAGTACTTC.

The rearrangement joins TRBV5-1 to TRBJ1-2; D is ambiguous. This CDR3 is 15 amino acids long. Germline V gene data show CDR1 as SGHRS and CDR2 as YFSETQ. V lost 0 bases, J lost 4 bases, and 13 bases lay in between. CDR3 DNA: TGCGCCAGCAGCTTGGGAGGGCCTCAAATCTATGGCTACACCTTC. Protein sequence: CASSLGGPQIYGYTF.

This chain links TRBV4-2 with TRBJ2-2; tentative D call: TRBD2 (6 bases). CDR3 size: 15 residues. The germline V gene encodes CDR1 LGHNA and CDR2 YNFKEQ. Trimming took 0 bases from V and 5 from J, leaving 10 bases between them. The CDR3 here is CASSQERGVTGELFF. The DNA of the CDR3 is TGTGCCAGCAGCCAAGAACGCGGGGTAACCGGGGAGCTGTTTTTT.

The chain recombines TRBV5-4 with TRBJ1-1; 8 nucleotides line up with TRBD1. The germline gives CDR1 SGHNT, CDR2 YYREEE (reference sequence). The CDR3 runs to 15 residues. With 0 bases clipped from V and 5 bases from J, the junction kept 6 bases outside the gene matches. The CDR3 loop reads CASSLVSTGVTEAFF. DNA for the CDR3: TGTGCCAGCAGCTTGGTTTCGACAGGGGTTACTGAAGCTTTCTTT.

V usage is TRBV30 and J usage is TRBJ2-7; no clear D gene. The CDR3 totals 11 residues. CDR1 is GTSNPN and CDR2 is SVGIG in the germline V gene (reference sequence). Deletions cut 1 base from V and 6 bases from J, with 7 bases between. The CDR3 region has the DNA TGTGCCTGGAGTGACAATATCGAGCAGTACTTC. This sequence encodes CAWSDNIEQYF.

Here the CDR3 DNA reads TGCGCCAGCAGCTCTTCCGGGACAGGGTCCGAAAAACTGTTTTTT. Amino acids: CASSSSGTGSEKLFF. The chain joins TRBV4-1 to TRBJ1-4; TRBD1 aligns across 9 bases. This CDR3 is built from 15 residues. CDR1 MGHRA and CDR2 YSYEKL come from the germline V gene. Unmatched junction bases numbered 9, after V lost 5 bases and J lost 8 bases.

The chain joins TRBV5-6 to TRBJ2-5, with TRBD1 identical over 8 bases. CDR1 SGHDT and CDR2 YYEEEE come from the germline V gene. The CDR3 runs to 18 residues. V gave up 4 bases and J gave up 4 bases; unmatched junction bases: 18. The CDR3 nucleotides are TGTGCCAGCAGCCTATTTTACGGAGGACAGGGAAGGGGAGAGACCCAGTACTTC. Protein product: CASSLFYGGQGRGETQYF.

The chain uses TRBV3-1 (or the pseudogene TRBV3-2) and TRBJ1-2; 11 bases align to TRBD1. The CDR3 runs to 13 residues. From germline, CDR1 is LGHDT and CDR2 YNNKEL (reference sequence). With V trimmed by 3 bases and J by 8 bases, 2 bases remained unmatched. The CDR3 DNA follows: TGTGCCAGCAGCCAGGACAGGGGGCGCGGCTACACCTTC. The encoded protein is CASSQDRGRGYTF.

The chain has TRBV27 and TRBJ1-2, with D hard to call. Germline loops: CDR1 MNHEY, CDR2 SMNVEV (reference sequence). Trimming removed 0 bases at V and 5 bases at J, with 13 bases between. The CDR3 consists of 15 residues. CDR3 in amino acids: CASSLSAPPGYGYTF. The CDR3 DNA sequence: TGTGCCAGCAGTTTATCCGCCCCCCCGGGGTATGGCTACACCTTC.

This chain's CDR3 is CASSQGEADYGYTF. CDR3 coding DNA: TGCGCCAGCAGCCAAGGGGAGGCTGATTATGGCTACACCTTC. The chain is built from TRBV4-1 and TRBJ1-2; D is ambiguous. The CDR3 is 14 residues long. Germline loops: CDR1 MGHRA, CDR2 YSYEKL. Trimming took off 1 base at V and 5 bases at J, with 11 bases between the two ends.

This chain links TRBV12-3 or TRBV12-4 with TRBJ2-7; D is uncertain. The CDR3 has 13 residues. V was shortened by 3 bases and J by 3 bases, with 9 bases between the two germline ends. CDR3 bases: TGTGCCAGCAGTTTGAGTATAGTCTACGAGCAGTACTTC. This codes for CASSLSIVYEQYF.

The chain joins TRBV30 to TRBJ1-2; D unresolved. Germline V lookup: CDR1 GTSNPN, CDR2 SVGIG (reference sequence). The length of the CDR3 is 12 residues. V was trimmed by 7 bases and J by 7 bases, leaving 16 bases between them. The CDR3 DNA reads TGTGCCTTCTCAGATACCCTCTTTGGCTACACCTTC. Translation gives CAFSDTLFGYTF.

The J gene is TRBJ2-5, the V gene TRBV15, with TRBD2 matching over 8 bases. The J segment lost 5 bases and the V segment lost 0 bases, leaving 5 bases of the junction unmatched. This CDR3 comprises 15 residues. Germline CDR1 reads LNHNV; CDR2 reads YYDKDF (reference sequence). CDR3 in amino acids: CATSRDKQRGETQYF. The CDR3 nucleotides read TGTGCCACCAGCAGAGATAAGCAGCGGGGGGAGACCCAGTACTTC.

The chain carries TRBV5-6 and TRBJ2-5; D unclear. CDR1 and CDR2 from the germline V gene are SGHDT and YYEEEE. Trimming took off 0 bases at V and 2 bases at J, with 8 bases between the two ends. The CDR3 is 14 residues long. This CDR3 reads CASSLVGSQETQYF. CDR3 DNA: TGTGCCAGCAGCTTGGTGGGCTCTCAAGAGACCCAGTACTTC.

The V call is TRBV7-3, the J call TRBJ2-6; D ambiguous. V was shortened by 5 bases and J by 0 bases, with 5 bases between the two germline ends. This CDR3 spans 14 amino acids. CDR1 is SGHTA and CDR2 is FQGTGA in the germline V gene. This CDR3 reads CASSPSSGANVLTF. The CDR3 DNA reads TGTGCCAGCAGCCCCTCCTCTGGGGCCAACGTCCTGACTTTC.

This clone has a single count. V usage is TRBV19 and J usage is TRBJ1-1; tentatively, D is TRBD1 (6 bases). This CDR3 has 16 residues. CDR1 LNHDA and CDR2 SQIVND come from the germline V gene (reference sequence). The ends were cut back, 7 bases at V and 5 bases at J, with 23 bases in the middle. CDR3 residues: CASTPPRVPRGTEAFF. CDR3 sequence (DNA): TGTGCCAGTACTCCGCCCCGGGTCCCGAGGGGGACTGAAGCTTTCTTT.

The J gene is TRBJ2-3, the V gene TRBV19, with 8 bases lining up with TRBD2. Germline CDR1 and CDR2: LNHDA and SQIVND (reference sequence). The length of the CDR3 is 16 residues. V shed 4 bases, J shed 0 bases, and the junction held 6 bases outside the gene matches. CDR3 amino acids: CASSKRTSRSTDTQYF. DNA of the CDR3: TGTGCCAGTAGTAAAAGGACTAGCCGGAGCACAGATACGCAGTATTTT. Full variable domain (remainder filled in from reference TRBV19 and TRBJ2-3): DGGITQSPKYLFRKEGQNVTLSCEQNLNHDAMYWYRQDPGQGLRLIYYSQIVNDFQKGDIAEGYSVSREKKESFPLTVTSAQKNPTAFYLCASSKRTSRSTDTQYFGPGTRLTVL.